The clone carrying this TCR beta chain was seen just once. Antigen: not known. The data were taken from a study of long-term antiretroviral therapy in people with HIV. General observations from the study: Collection of the blood, which took place between the mid-2000s and the late 2010s, possibly occurred under older ART regimens.

The authors ran the immunoSEQ assay, v3.0, at survey level. The method was immunoSEQ multiplex PCR; TCRdb's version includes in-frame clones alone and lacks a portion of them. Of some 15,000 clones listed, around 80% are singletons. The CDR3 runs to 13 residues. HIV-positive participants were all treated in the United States. Material: unsorted PBMCs, obtained 0.1 years after starting antiretroviral therapy. The chain is built from TRBV21-1 and TRBJ2-5; the table assigns TRBD2, which was not confirmed against the DNA. TRBV21-1 is flagged as a pseudogene. The sequence was collected from a man between 18 and 35 years old with HIV. CDR3 sequence: CASSKIGLETQYF. CDR3 nucleotides: TGTGCCAGCAGCAAAATCGGACTCGAGACCCAGTACTTC.